The following is a TCR beta chain sequence with its context. The sample originates from a study of blood T cell repertoires in COVID-19. Study-wide background: Collection of acute and convalescent COVID-19 samples took place in the United States, Italy and Spain. Nucleic acid was either cDNA or gDNA, and it came from T cells, B-cell-depleted T cells, or PBMCs.

Original data processing: It was from reference gene primer amplification that nucleated cell counts were estimated. This table comes from immunoSEQ multiplex PCR, and its TCRdb copy is limited to in-frame clones, with some not included. V, J and clone size reflect that table, while D and trimming were determined from the DNA. The repertoire consists of 50,000 to 75,000 clones, with roughly 89% occurring once and the leading ten covering roughly 8.6%. Sequenced sample: peripheral blood. The TCR sequence derives from a human donor in a cohort sampled during active COVID-19.

CDR3 nucleotides: TGCGCCAGCAGCCAACTGGACAGTTTCAATCAGCCCCAGCATTTT. Protein sequence: CASSQLDSFNQPQHF. The V and J genes are TRBV4-1 and TRBJ1-5, with D perhaps matching TRBD1 (6 bases). The ends were cut back, 2 bases at V and 3 bases at J, with 11 bases in the middle. The length of the CDR3 is 15 residues. Germline assignment: CDR1 MGHRA and CDR2 YSYEKL.